This TCR beta chain was sequenced for a study of radiotherapy plus CTLA-4 blockade in lung cancer. Looked up from germline, CDR1 is MNHEY and CDR2 is SMNVEV (reference sequence). With 4 bases removed from V and 2 bases from J, the gap between germline ends came to 21 bases. The CDR3 extends over 18 amino acids. This table comes from immunoSEQ multiplex PCR, and its TCRdb copy is limited to in-frame clones, with some not included. The sample holds 62,000 or so clones, approximately 79% seen once. Focal radiation plus CTLA-4 blockade with ipilimumab was given to patients with chemo-refractory metastatic non-small-cell lung cancer.

The sample consisted of peripheral blood, taken from a patient treated with radiotherapy plus ipilimumab. This TCR was recovered from a human donor with non-small cell lung cancer who had a complete response to radiotherapy plus ipilimumab. The chain couples TRBV27 to TRBJ1-5, with D possibly matching TRBD1 (6 bases). The chain's CDR3 is CASSSRGSNLEGNQPQHF. DNA of the CDR3: TGTGCCAGCAGTTCCAGGGGCTCAAACTTAGAAGGCAATCAGCCCCAGCATTTT.